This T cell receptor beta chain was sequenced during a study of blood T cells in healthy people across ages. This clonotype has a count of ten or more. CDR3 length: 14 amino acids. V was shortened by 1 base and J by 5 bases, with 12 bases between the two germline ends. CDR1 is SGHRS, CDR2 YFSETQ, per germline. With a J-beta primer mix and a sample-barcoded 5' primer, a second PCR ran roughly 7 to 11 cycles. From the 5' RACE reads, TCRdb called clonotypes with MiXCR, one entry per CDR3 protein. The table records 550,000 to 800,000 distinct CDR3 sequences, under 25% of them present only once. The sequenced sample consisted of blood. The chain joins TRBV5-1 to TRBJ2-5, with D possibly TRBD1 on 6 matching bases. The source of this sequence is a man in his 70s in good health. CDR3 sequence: CASSLQGSGETQYF. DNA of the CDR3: TGCGCCAGCAGCTTGCAGGGGTCGGGCGAGACCCAGTACTTC. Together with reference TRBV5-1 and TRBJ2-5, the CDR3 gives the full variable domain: KAGVTQTPRYLIKTRGQQVTLSCSPISGHRSVSWYQQTPGQGLQFLFEYFSETQRNKGNFPGRFSGRQFSNSRSEMNVSTLELGDSALYLCASSLQGSGETQYFGPGTRLLVL.